The rows below give T cell receptor beta chains drawn from one sample of a study of blood T cell repertoires in COVID-19. Repertoires were generated with immunoSEQ multiplex PCR, while TCRdb's copy carries only in-frame clones and drops some. The sample carries around 190,000 clones, approximately 90% recorded once. The sequencing sample was made of PBMCs or T cells enriched from blood (not recorded which). The receptors originated from a man younger than 35 with acute COVID-19. CDR3s include the opening cysteine and the closing phenylalanine or tryptophan. A D gene is named only where the DNA matches it firmly. Clone size, where shown, is once, few, many, or a class for clones that have expanded.

J,size,V,D,length,CDR3,DNA
TRBJ1-4,.,TRBV4-2,.,16,CASSQDRGALDEKLFF,TGTGCCAGCAGCCAAGATCGAGGTGCTTTGGATGAAAAACTGTTTTTT
TRBJ2-7,.,TRBV4-1,.,12,CASSQARRGNYF,TGCGCCAGCAGCCAAGCCCGTAGAGGGAATTACTTC
TRBJ2-7,.,TRBV6-5,.,14,CASGAGRGAYEQYF,TGTGCCAGCGGGGCGGGGCGGGGCGCCTACGAGCAGTACTTC
TRBJ2-3,.,TRBV10-2,TRBD1,14,CASRRDRATDTQYF,TGCGCCAGCAGGCGGGACAGGGCCACAGATACGCAGTATTTT
TRBJ2-7,.,TRBV29-1,.,14,CSVGRGGTPSEQYF,TGCAGCGTTGGTAGGGGTGGGACTCCATCCGAGCAGTACTTC
TRBJ2-1,.,TRBV28,TRBD2,16,CASSPVTSGPNNEQFF,TGTGCCAGCAGTCCCGTTACTAGCGGGCCTAACAATGAGCAGTTCTTC
TRBJ2-1,.,TRBV6-4,TRBD1,14,CASSEGQDYNEQFF,TGTGCCAGCAGTGAGGGACAGGACTACAATGAGCAGTTCTTC
TRBJ2-1,few,TRBV7-9,.,16,CASSLLDGSHYNEQFF,TGTGCCAGCAGCTTATTAGACGGGAGCCACTACAATGAGCAGTTCTTC
TRBJ2-7,.,TRBV11-2,.,12,CASSLDQGEQYF,TGTGCCAGCAGCTTAGATCAGGGGGAGCAGTACTTC
TRBJ2-3,.,TRBV25-1,TRBD2,16,CASSAPAGVNTDTQYF,TGTGCCAGCAGTGCCCCAGCGGGAGTTAACACAGATACGCAGTATTTT
TRBJ2-5,once,TRBV19,TRBD2,13,CASSIQGGETQYF,TGTGCCAGTAGTATCCAGGGAGGGGAGACCCAGTACTTC
TRBJ2-2,few,TRBV15,.,13,CATSPREAGELFF,TGTGCCACCAGCCCCAGAGAGGCCGGGGAGCTGTTTTTT
TRBJ2-7,.,TRBV30,TRBD1,14,CAWSVVGTAYEQYF,TGTGCCTGGAGTGTTGTTGGGACAGCCTACGAGCAGTACTTC
TRBJ2-1,.,TRBV5-1,TRBD1,15,CASSPDRESYNEQFF,TGCGCCAGCAGCCCGGACAGGGAGTCCTACAATGAGCAGTTCTTC
TRBJ2-1,.,TRBV7-9,TRBD2,15,CASSLTTSGRGEQFF,TGTGCCAGCAGCTTAACGACTAGCGGGAGAGGTGAGCAGTTCTTC
TRBJ2-1,.,TRBV6-4,.,14,CATDTRGSYNEQFF,TGTGCCACTGACACTAGAGGCTCCTACAATGAGCAGTTCTTC
TRBJ2-7,.,TRBV27,TRBD2,16,CASRLRSGSGRNEQYF,TGTGCCAGCAGACTAAGATCGGGTAGCGGGAGGAACGAGCAGTACTTC
TRBJ2-1,.,TRBV19,.,16,CASTPLRGGAYNEQFF,TGTGCCAGTACCCCATTAAGAGGGGGGGCCTACAATGAGCAGTTCTTC
TRBJ2-3,.,TRBV7-9,.,14,CASSLGQGGDTQYF,TGTGCCAGCAGCCTAGGGCAGGGAGGTGATACGCAGTATTTT
TRBJ1-6,.,TRBV30,.,18,CAWSVSRTSSSYNSPLHF,TGTGCCTGGAGTGTATCTCGGACATCGAGCTCCTATAATTCACCCCTCCACTTT
TRBJ2-7,.,TRBV27,TRBD2,15,CASSFGLAGLREQYF,TGTGCCAGCAGTTTCGGACTAGCGGGACTTCGGGAGCAGTACTTC
TRBJ2-1,few,TRBV6-5,.,14,CASSYEVRHNEQFF,TGTGCCAGCAGTTACGAGGTTCGGCACAATGAGCAGTTCTTC
TRBJ1-6,.,TRBV11-2,.,17,CASSLDSWSSYNSPLHF,TGTGCCAGCAGCCTTGACAGCTGGAGCTCCTATAATTCACCCCTCCACTTT
TRBJ2-5,.,TRBV28,TRBD1,11,CASNRGRTQYF,TGTGCCAGCAACAGGGGACGGACCCAGTACTTC
TRBJ2-7,.,TRBV5-6,.,15,CASSLASFTSYEQYF,TGTGCCAGCAGCTTGGCCTCCTTCACTAGCTACGAGCAGTACTTC
TRBJ1-4,.,TRBV7-9,.,13,CASSWPGGEKLFF,TGTGCCAGCAGCTGGCCGGGGGGCGAAAAACTGTTTTTT
TRBJ2-7,.,TRBV5-8,.,13,CASSFPGTYEQYF,TGTGCCAGCAGCTTTCCAGGGACCTACGAGCAGTACTTC
TRBJ2-2,many,TRBV5-1,TRBD2,16,CASSLDPAGGVKELFF,TGCGCCAGCAGCTTGGATCCAGCGGGAGGGGTTAAGGAGCTGTTTTTT
TRBJ2-1,.,TRBV5-5,.,17,CASSLETNNPSYNEQFF,TGTGCCAGCAGCTTGGAGACAAACAATCCCTCCTACAATGAGCAGTTCTTC
TRBJ2-7,.,TRBV3-1/TRBV3-2,.,16,CASSQRRTGSSYEQYF,TGTGCCAGCAGCCAGCGGCGGACGGGAAGCTCCTACGAGCAGTACTTC
TRBJ2-3,once,TRBV19,.,12,CASSELADTQYF,TGTGCCAGCTCCGAGCTGGCAGATACGCAGTATTTT
TRBJ1-2,once,TRBV7-3,.,16,CASSRGGPGTNYGYTF,TGTGCCAGCAGCCGCGGGGGGCCAGGGACTAACTATGGCTACACCTTC
TRBJ2-7,.,TRBV27,TRBD2,17,CASSFAKTSGTYYEQYF,TGTGCCAGCAGTTTCGCCAAAACTAGCGGAACCTACTACGAGCAGTACTTC
TRBJ2-1,.,TRBV5-5,.,14,CASSPGHRYNEQFF,TGTGCCAGCAGCCCGGGACATAGATACAATGAGCAGTTCTTC
TRBJ2-3,.,TRBV6-4,.,14,CATSTGLGADTQYF,TGTGCCACCTCAACCGGACTTGGGGCAGATACGCAGTATTTT
TRBJ1-3,.,TRBV12-3/TRBV12-4,.,12,CASRQLEDTIYF,TGTGCCAGCAGACAGCTGGAAGACACCATATATTTT
TRBJ2-5,.,TRBV19,.,16,CASSIYHAPAGETQYF,TGTGCCAGTAGTATCTATCATGCCCCGGCGGGGGAGACCCAGTACTTC
TRBJ2-6,.,TRBV28,.,15,CASLEGSSGANVLTF,TGTGCCAGCTTGGAGGGAAGCTCTGGGGCCAACGTCCTGACTTTC
TRBJ2-3,.,TRBV11-3,TRBD2,16,CASSLGTSGPTDTQYF,TGTGCCAGCAGCTTAGGGACTAGCGGGCCTACAGATACGCAGTATTTT
TRBJ2-7,once,TRBV27,.,15,CASSLPPPGAYEQYF,TGTGCCAGCAGTTTGCCCCCGCCAGGTGCCTACGAGCAGTACTTC
TRBJ1-1,.,TRBV18,.,15,CASSPEVLRNTEAFF,TGTGCCAGCTCACCAGAGGTCCTAAGGAACACTGAAGCTTTCTTT
TRBJ1-1,once,TRBV6-5,.,13,CASSLQGGSEAFF,TGTGCCAGCAGTCTACAGGGCGGCTCTGAAGCTTTCTTT
TRBJ1-2,.,TRBV25-1,TRBD1,14,CASSGTGIQRGYTF,TGTGCCAGCAGTGGGACAGGTATTCAGCGTGGCTACACCTTC
TRBJ2-3,.,TRBV20-1,TRBD2,15,CSASLLAGAQQSQYF,TGCAGTGCTAGTCTCCTAGCGGGAGCTCAACAATCGCAGTATTTT
TRBJ1-4,.,TRBV19,TRBD1,13,CASTGQGDEKLFF,TGTGCCAGTACGGGACAGGGTGATGAAAAACTGTTTTTT
TRBJ1-4,.,TRBV5-6,.,14,CASSLGGPGEKLFF,TGTGCCAGCAGCTTGGGGGGGCCAGGTGAAAAACTGTTTTTT
TRBJ2-1,.,TRBV5-1,TRBD1,16,CASRDRGKRPYNEQFF,TGCGCCAGCAGGGACAGGGGCAAACGGCCCTACAATGAGCAGTTCTTC
TRBJ1-2,.,TRBV5-5,.,13,CASTRDWRYGYTF,TGTGCCAGCACCCGGGACTGGAGATATGGCTACACCTTC
TRBJ1-5,.,TRBV24-1,TRBD1,18,CATSDSTMGQGATQPQHF,TGTGCCACCAGTGATTCCACCATGGGGCAGGGGGCCACTCAGCCCCAGCATTTT
TRBJ2-7,.,TRBV6-1,.,14,CASSESPRGYEQYF,TGTGCCAGCAGTGAATCCCCTAGGGGGTACGAGCAGTACTTC
TRBJ2-7,.,TRBV4-2,TRBD1,12,CASTGQGHEQYF,TGTGCCAGCACCGGACAGGGCCACGAGCAGTACTTC
TRBJ2-7,.,TRBV7-9,TRBD2,16,CASSLGLAGNTYEQYF,TGTGCCAGCAGCTTAGGACTAGCGGGAAACACCTACGAGCAGTACTTC
TRBJ2-5,.,TRBV7-2,.,13,CASSPGTAETQYF,TGTGCCAGCAGCCCTGGGACTGCGGAGACCCAGTACTTC
TRBJ2-7,.,TRBV27,.,14,CASSLSGASYEQYF,TGTGCCAGCAGTTTATCTGGGGCATCCTACGAGCAGTACTTC
TRBJ1-1,.,TRBV6-4,.,13,CASRVRENTEAFF,TGTGCCAGCAGAGTGCGGGAGAACACTGAAGCTTTCTTT